Sequencing of this TCR beta chain was carried out in a study of T cell repertoires in ileal Crohn's disease. Study information: About half received postoperative treatment, roughly ten with thiopurines and about 20 anti-TNF. Findings of the study overall: All patients with clonality above 26.8% had endoscopic recurrence. Compared with CD4 T cells, sorted CD8 cells carried more expanded clones.

Looked up from germline, CDR1 is SGHRS and CDR2 is YFSETQ. Trimming took 4 bases from V and 0 from J, leaving 12 bases between them. The CDR3 is 15 amino acids. Each sample's TCRB immunosequencing used around 470 nanograms of biopsy DNA. The repertoire was sequenced with immunoSEQ multiplex PCR; TCRdb's copy has only in-frame clones and lacks some. The data contain about 3,800 clones, just under 85% of them seen just once; the ten biggest clones take up 5.5% to 8.5%. Details on this clone: The antigen remains undetermined.

Sequenced sample: ileal tissue. V is TRBV5-1 and J is TRBJ2-3; D remains unclear. The TCR originated in an adult with Crohn's disease. The CDR3 bases are TGCGCCAGCAGCAAGCTGCATCCTAGCACAGATACGCAGTATTTT. This encodes CASSKLHPSTDTQYF.